This TCR beta chain was profiled in a study of T cell repertoires in cytomegalovirus infection. On this clonotype: The antigen is not known.

TCRdb re-derived calls from the reads in MiXCR, one entry per CDR3 protein. The data show approximately 590,000 distinct CDR3 sequences, 40% seen once. Sample: cultured PBMCs, taken from culture after CMV antigen stimulation. This sequence was found in a human donor in good health (CMV status not recorded). Some clones in this sample may be carry-over from other donors' samples.

This CDR3 reads CASSRFTTDTQYF. CDR3 nucleotide sequence: TGCGCCAGCAGCCGGTTCACTACAGATACGCAGTATTTT. This chain uses TRBV4-1 with TRBJ2-3, with D unresolved. Deletions cut 4 bases from V and 3 bases from J, with 8 bases between. CDR1 and CDR2 (germline): MGHRA, YSYEKL. The CDR3 length is 13 residues.